These 10 T cell receptor beta chains were sequenced from one sample in a study of T cells after posttransplantation cyclophosphamide. Generated by immunoSEQ multiplex PCR, the TCRdb table keeps only in-frame clones and is missing some. This sample has around 44,000 clones and no singletons, with roughly 2% in the ten largest. Sequenced sample: PBMCs. Source of these receptors: a middle-aged man in good health, CMV-negative, and a related stem cell transplant donor.

In this sample, this clone turned up many times. The V and J genes are TRBV5-4 and TRBJ1-1, with 7 bases matching TRBD1. The CDR3 consists of 15 residues. After removal of 0 bases from V and 4 bases from J, the junction contained 6 bases not matched to a gene. Germline CDR1 SGHNT, CDR2 YYREEE (reference sequence). The CDR3 DNA is TGTGCCAGCAGCTTGGTAGGGGGCACCGCCACTGAAGCTTTCTTT. It yields the protein CASSLVGGTATEAFF.

This clone has at least ten counts. The chain recombines TRBV5-1 with TRBJ1-1; D uncertain. The V end was cut by 3 bases, the J end by 0 bases, with 12 bases between. Per the germline V gene, CDR1 is SGHRS and CDR2 is YFSETQ. The CDR3 length is 15 residues. This chain's CDR3 is CASSYGRLLNTEAFF. The CDR3 DNA reads TGCGCCAGCAGCTACGGGAGGCTCTTGAACACTGAAGCTTTCTTT.

This clone was counted many times. The chain is built from TRBV2 and TRBJ2-7, with D possibly being TRBD1 (5 bases). Between the trimmed V and J ends, which lost 3 bases and 3 bases, there was a span of 9 bases. CDR1 SNHLY and CDR2 FYNNEI come from the germline V gene. The CDR3 loop spans 13 amino acids. CDR3 in amino acids: CASSDLTDYEQYF. The CDR3 DNA is TGTGCCAGCAGTGACTTGACAGACTACGAGCAGTACTTC.

V usage is TRBV7-2 and J usage is TRBJ1-4; 9 positions agree with TRBD1. Germline lookup yields CDR1 SGHTA and CDR2 FQGNSA. V lost 5 bases, J lost 6 bases, and 4 bases stayed unmatched. The CDR3 extends over 14 amino acids. The CDR3: CASSPGQGDEKLFF. The CDR3 DNA reads TGTGCCAGCAGCCCGGGACAGGGTGATGAAAAACTGTTTTTT.

Only a few counts were recorded for this clone. The chain is built from TRBV7-9 and TRBJ2-1; TRBD2 matches at 8 bases. Germline V gene sequence: CDR1 SEHNR, CDR2 FQNEAQ (reference sequence). This CDR3 is built from 12 residues. Unmatched junction bases numbered 6, after V lost 7 bases and J lost 10 bases. CDR3 region: CASTLRLAEQFF. The CDR3 coding sequence is TGTGCCAGCACCCTGCGACTAGCGGAGCAGTTCTTC.

This clone occurred many times. The chain has TRBV5-5 and TRBJ2-4, with D unresolved. This CDR3 spans 13 amino acids. The V gene lost 3 bases and the J gene lost 3 bases, with 7 bases spanning the gap. Germline lookup yields CDR1 SGHKS and CDR2 YYEKEE (reference sequence). CDR3 region: CASSYFLKNIQYF. In DNA form, the CDR3 reads TGTGCCAGCAGCTATTTTCTCAAAAACATTCAGTACTTC.

This clone is deemed medium-sized. This chain links TRBV15 with TRBJ2-7; 7 positions agree with TRBD2. This CDR3 spans 15 amino acids. Germline V gene data show CDR1 as LNHNV and CDR2 as YYDKDF (reference sequence). After removal of 0 bases from V and 6 bases from J, the junction contained 8 bases not matched to a gene. CDR3 amino acids: CATSRDLSGEGEQYV. CDR3 coding DNA: TGTGCCACCAGCAGAGATTTGAGCGGGGAGGGCGAGCAGTACGTC.

There are many counts of this clone. The chain is built from TRBV5-1 and TRBJ1-1; no clear D. V gave up 4 bases and J gave up 6 bases, with 10 bases separating them. The CDR3 runs 12 residues. Germline-derived CDR1 and CDR2 are SGHRS and YFSETQ. The CDR3 reads CASSLGLAEAFF. Written as DNA, the CDR3 is TGCGCCAGCAGCCTTGGACTGGCTGAAGCTTTCTTT.

This clone was counted only a few times. The chain couples TRBV11-3 to TRBJ2-5; tentative D call: TRBD2 (6 bases). The CDR3 has 14 amino acids. Between the trimmed V and J ends, which lost 2 bases and 5 bases, there was a span of 12 bases. Germline CDR1 reads SGHNT; CDR2 reads YENEEA. The CDR3 DNA reads TGTGCCAGCAGCTTACTAGCGTCGTGGGAGACCCAGTACTTC. It encodes CASSLLASWETQYF.

Many counts were recorded for this clone. The V call is TRBV5-5, the J call TRBJ1-5; D might be TRBD1 (6 bases). The V and J ends lost 4 bases and 3 bases respectively, with 20 bases between them. Germline lookup yields CDR1 SGHKS and CDR2 YYEKEE (reference sequence). This CDR3 comprises 17 residues. CDR3 nucleotides: TGTGCCAGCAGCAATCAGGTGGGGGCGCGGTTCAATCAGCCCCAGCATTTT. This gives the protein CASSNQVGARFNQPQHF.